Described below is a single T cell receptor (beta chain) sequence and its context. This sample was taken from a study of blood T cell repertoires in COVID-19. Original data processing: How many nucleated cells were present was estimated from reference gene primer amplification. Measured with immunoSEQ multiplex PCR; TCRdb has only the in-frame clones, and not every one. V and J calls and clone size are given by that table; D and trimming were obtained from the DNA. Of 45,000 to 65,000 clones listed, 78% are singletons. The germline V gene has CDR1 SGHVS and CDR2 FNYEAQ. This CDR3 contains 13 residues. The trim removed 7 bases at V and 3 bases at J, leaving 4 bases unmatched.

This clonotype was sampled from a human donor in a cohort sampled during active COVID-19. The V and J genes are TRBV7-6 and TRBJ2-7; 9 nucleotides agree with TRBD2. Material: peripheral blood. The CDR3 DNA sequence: TGTGCCAGCACAAGTAGCGGGAGCTACGAGCAGTACTTC. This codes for CASTSSGSYEQYF.